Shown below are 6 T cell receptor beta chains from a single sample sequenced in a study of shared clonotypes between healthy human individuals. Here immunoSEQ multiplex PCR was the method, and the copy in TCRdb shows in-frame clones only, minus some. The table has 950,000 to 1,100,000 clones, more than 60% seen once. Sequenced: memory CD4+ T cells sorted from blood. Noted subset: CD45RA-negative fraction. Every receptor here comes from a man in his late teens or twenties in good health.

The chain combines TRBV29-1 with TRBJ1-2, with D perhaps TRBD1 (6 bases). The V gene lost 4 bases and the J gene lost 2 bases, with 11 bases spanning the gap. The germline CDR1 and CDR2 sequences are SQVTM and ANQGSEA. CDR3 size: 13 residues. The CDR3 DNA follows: TGCAGCGTTGGAACAGGGCTCAACTATGGCTACACCTTC. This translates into CSVGTGLNYGYTF.

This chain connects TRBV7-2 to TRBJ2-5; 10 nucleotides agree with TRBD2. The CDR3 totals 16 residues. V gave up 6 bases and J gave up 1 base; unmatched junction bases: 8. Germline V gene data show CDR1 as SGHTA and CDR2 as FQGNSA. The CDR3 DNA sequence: TGTGCCAGCAGTTTTCCCGGGACTAGCGCCCAAGAGACCCAGTACTTC. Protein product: CASSFPGTSAQETQYF.

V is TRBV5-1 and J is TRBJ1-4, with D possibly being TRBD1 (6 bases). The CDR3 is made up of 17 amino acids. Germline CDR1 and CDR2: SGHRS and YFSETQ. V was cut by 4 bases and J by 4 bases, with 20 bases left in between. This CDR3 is CASSNQPSGQINEKLFF. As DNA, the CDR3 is TGCGCCAGCAGCAATCAGCCCTCCGGACAGATTAATGAAAAACTGTTTTTT.

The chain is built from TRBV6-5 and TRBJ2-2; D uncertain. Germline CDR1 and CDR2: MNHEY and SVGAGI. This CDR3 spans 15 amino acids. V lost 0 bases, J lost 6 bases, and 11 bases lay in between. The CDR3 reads CASSYSSSRSGELFF. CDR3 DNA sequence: TGTGCCAGCAGTTACTCGAGCTCTCGATCCGGGGAGCTGTTTTTT.

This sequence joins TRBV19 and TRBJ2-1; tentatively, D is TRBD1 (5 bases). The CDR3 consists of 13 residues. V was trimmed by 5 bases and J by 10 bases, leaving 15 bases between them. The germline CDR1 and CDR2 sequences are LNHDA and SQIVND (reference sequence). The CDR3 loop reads CASSVRTTGEQFF. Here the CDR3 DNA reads TGTGCCAGTAGTGTACGGACAACCGGAGAGCAGTTCTTC.

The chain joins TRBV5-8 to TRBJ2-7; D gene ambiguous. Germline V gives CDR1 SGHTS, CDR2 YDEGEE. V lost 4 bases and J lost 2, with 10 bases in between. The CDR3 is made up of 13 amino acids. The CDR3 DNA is TGTGCCAGCAGCGGTCGGATGACCTACGAGCAGTACTTC. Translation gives CASSGRMTYEQYF.